What follows is one T cell receptor beta chain and its context. What it binds is unknown. TCRdb called the reads again in MiXCR, with one record for every CDR3 protein. The sample lists 600,000 to 800,000 distinct CDR3 sequences, 24% occurring once. This record comes from a study of T cell repertoires in cytomegalovirus infection. The germline CDR1 and CDR2 sequences are MNHEY and SVGEGT. The V gene lost 1 base and the J gene lost 2 bases, with 8 bases spanning the gap. The CDR3 consists of 15 residues. Study-wide points: HLA-C-restricted, CMV-specific TCR beta clonotypes were dominant ex vivo.

The V gene is TRBV6-2 or TRBV6-3, the J gene TRBJ2-2; possibly TRBD1 for D (5 bases). Sequencing was carried out using CD8+ T cells from PBMCs. This TCR was recovered from a human donor in good health (CMV status not recorded). Some clones in this sample may be carry-over from other donors' samples. CDR3 residues: CASSYLQVNTGELFF. The CDR3 bases are TGTGCCAGCAGTTACTTACAGGTTAACACCGGGGAGCTGTTTTTT.